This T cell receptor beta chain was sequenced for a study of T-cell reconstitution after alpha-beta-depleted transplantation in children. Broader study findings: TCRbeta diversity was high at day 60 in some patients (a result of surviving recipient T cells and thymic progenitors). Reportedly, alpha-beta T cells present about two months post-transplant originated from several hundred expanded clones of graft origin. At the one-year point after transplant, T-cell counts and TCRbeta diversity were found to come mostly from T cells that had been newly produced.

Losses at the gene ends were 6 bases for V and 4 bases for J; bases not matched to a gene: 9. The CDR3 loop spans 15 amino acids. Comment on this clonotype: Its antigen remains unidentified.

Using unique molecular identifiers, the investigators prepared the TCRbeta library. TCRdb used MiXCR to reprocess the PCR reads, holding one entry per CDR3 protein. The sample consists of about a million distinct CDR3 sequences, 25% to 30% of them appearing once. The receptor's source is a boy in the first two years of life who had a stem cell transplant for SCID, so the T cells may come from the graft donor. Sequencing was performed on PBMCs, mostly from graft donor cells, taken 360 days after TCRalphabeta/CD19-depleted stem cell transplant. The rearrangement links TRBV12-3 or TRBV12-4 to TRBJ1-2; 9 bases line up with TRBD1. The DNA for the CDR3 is TGTGCCAGCAGCCTCTGGGGGACAGGGCCCTATGGCTACACCTTC. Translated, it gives CASSLWGTGPYGYTF.